This is a list of T cell receptor beta chains from one sample in a study of blood T cell repertoires in COVID-19. Data came from immunoSEQ multiplex PCR; TCRdb stores just in-frame clones and leaves some out. Of some 160,000 clones listed, over 70% are singletons. Input material: PBMCs or T cells enriched from blood (not recorded which). These receptor sequences come from a woman aged 55-69 years who had recovered from COVID-19. Both conserved end residues are part of each CDR3. Each record gives: CDR3 length, clone size, V gene, D gene, J gene, CDR3 DNA, CDR3 protein. D genes are given only for firm matches. Clone size is given for some rows only: seen once, a few or many times, or a class if the clone is expanded.

CDR3 length: 16; clone size: -; V gene: TRBV5-1; D gene: TRBD1; J gene: TRBJ2-2; CDR3 DNA: TGCGCCAGCAGCTTGGTGGGACAGGGGGAAACCGGGGAGCTGTTTTTT; CDR3 protein: CASSLVGQGETGELFF
CDR3 length: 15; clone size: -; V gene: TRBV7-9; D gene: -; J gene: TRBJ1-1; CDR3 DNA: TGTGCCAGCAGCTTAGGGGCAGCCATGAACACTGAAGCTTTCTTT; CDR3 protein: CASSLGAAMNTEAFF
CDR3 length: 13; clone size: -; V gene: TRBV9; D gene: -; J gene: TRBJ1-6; CDR3 DNA: TGTGCCAGCAGCGTTCACTATAATTCACCCCTCCACTTT; CDR3 protein: CASSVHYNSPLHF
CDR3 length: 16; clone size: -; V gene: TRBV4-1; D gene: -; J gene: TRBJ1-1; CDR3 DNA: TGCGCCAGCAGCCAAGATCGCCCGGGGAGCGGTGGAGAAGCTTTCTTT; CDR3 protein: CASSQDRPGSGGEAFF
CDR3 length: 15; clone size: few; V gene: TRBV5-1; D gene: -; J gene: TRBJ2-2; CDR3 DNA: TGCGCCAGCAGCTCCGGGACAACGAACACCGGGGAGCTGTTTTTT; CDR3 protein: CASSSGTTNTGELFF
CDR3 length: 15; clone size: -; V gene: TRBV6-5; D gene: TRBD2; J gene: TRBJ2-5; CDR3 DNA: TGTGCCAGCAGTTTCTTCGGGGGGGCCTTAGAGACCCAGTACTTC; CDR3 protein: CASSFFGGALETQYF
CDR3 length: 14; clone size: -; V gene: TRBV20-1; D gene: -; J gene: TRBJ1-2; CDR3 DNA: TGCAGTGCTAGTGACCGCGGGCGTAACTATGGCTACACCTTC; CDR3 protein: CSASDRGRNYGYTF
CDR3 length: 16; clone size: -; V gene: TRBV4-1; D gene: -; J gene: TRBJ2-7; CDR3 DNA: TGCGCCAGCACCCCAAGGCCCGGACAGAGCTCCTACGAGCAGTACTTC; CDR3 protein: CASTPRPGQSSYEQYF
CDR3 length: 15; clone size: few; V gene: TRBV5-6; D gene: -; J gene: TRBJ1-2; CDR3 DNA: TGTGCCAGCAGCCGTGGGCAAGGGGCGGTCTATGGCTACACCTTC; CDR3 protein: CASSRGQGAVYGYTF
CDR3 length: 14; clone size: once; V gene: TRBV5-1; D gene: TRBD1; J gene: TRBJ2-3; CDR3 DNA: TGCGCCACCAGTCGACAGGGGCTGGCAGATACGCAGTATTTT; CDR3 protein: CATSRQGLADTQYF
CDR3 length: 15; clone size: -; V gene: TRBV27; D gene: TRBD1; J gene: TRBJ2-7; CDR3 DNA: TGTGCCAGCAGTAACAGCGGGGACAGGGGTTACGAGCAGTACTTC; CDR3 protein: CASSNSGDRGYEQYF
CDR3 length: 13; clone size: -; V gene: TRBV19; D gene: -; J gene: TRBJ2-7; CDR3 DNA: TGTGCCAGTAGTCCAAACCCAGGGGGGGAGCAGTACTTC; CDR3 protein: CASSPNPGGEQYF
CDR3 length: 14; clone size: -; V gene: TRBV27; D gene: TRBD1; J gene: TRBJ1-4; CDR3 DNA: TGTGCCAGCAGTAAACAGGGGGCGCCCGAAAAACTGTTTTTT; CDR3 protein: CASSKQGAPEKLFF
CDR3 length: 17; clone size: -; V gene: TRBV4-2; D gene: TRBD1; J gene: TRBJ1-1; CDR3 DNA: TGTGCCAGCAGCCAAGTATTCGAAGGGACAGGGCTGGCCCGGGCTTTCTTT; CDR3 protein: CASSQVFEGTGLARAFF
CDR3 length: 15; clone size: -; V gene: TRBV7-9; D gene: -; J gene: TRBJ2-5; CDR3 DNA: TGTGCCAGCAGCTTAGCGAGGCTAGGGAGGGAGACCCAGTACTTC; CDR3 protein: CASSLARLGRETQYF
CDR3 length: 17; clone size: -; V gene: TRBV5-8; D gene: -; J gene: TRBJ2-5; CDR3 DNA: TGTGCCAGCAGCTTTCTAGGAGGGGCGCCATTCCAAGAGACCCAGTACTTC; CDR3 protein: CASSFLGGAPFQETQYF
CDR3 length: 18; clone size: -; V gene: TRBV5-1; D gene: TRBD2; J gene: TRBJ2-1; CDR3 DNA: TGCGCCAGCAGCTTTCTCACTCCGGGACTAGTAATTGTCAATGAGCAGTTCTTC; CDR3 protein: CASSFLTPGLVIVNEQFF
CDR3 length: 14; clone size: -; V gene: TRBV5-5; D gene: -; J gene: TRBJ2-5; CDR3 DNA: TGTGCCAGCAGGCCCACGGGGTTCCAAGAGACCCAGTACTTC; CDR3 protein: CASRPTGFQETQYF
CDR3 length: 16; clone size: once; V gene: TRBV4-1; D gene: -; J gene: TRBJ1-1; CDR3 DNA: TGCGCCAGCAGCCAAGAACGGTTGGGCGTGAACACTGAAGCTTTCTTT; CDR3 protein: CASSQERLGVNTEAFF
CDR3 length: 15; clone size: -; V gene: TRBV20-1; D gene: TRBD2; J gene: TRBJ2-7; CDR3 DNA: TGCAGTGCTAGTACCGCCAGCGGGGGGGCCGGCGAGCAGTACTTC; CDR3 protein: CSASTASGGAGEQYF
CDR3 length: 15; clone size: -; V gene: TRBV21-1; D gene: -; J gene: TRBJ2-7; CDR3 DNA: TGTGCCAGCAGGAGACGGGACAGGGCCCCCTACGAGCAGTACTTC; CDR3 protein: CASRRRDRAPYEQYF
CDR3 length: 15; clone size: few; V gene: TRBV7-9; D gene: -; J gene: TRBJ2-7; CDR3 DNA: TGTGCCAGCAGCGACCCCTCGGAGGGGCTCCACGAGCAGTACTTC; CDR3 protein: CASSDPSEGLHEQYF